These 26 T cell receptor beta chains share one sample of origin, sequenced in a study of T cell repertoires in cytomegalovirus infection. TCRdb passed the reads through MiXCR, listing each CDR3 protein once. The sample holds some 590,000 distinct CDR3 sequences, roughly 43% seen once. The antigens these receptors bind are not known. The input for sequencing was cultured PBMCs, taken from culture after CMV antigen stimulation. These receptors were obtained from a human donor in good health (CMV status not recorded). Some clones in this sample may be carry-over from other donors' samples.

The chain employs TRBV7-9 and TRBJ2-5, with 7 bases fitting TRBD1. Germline lookup yields CDR1 SEHNR and CDR2 FQNEAQ (reference sequence). With 6 bases clipped from V and 3 bases from J, the junction kept 13 bases outside the gene matches. The CDR3 totals 16 residues. The CDR3 DNA is TGTGCCAGCAGGTTAACCCCCATCGGGACAGAAGAGACCCAGTACTTC. Translating it yields CASRLTPIGTEETQYF.

The chain employs TRBV6-1 and TRBJ2-7, with 8 bases identical to TRBD2. The CDR3 consists of 14 residues. Germline values: CDR1 MNHNS, CDR2 SASEGT. Trimming cost V 6 bases and J 0 bases; bases outside gene matches: 4. This CDR3 is CASRRRGGSYEQYF. The CDR3 DNA reads TGTGCCAGCAGGAGACGGGGGGGCTCCTACGAGCAGTACTTC.

The chain joins TRBV18 to TRBJ2-6; either TRBD1 or TRBD2 may supply D (6 bases each). The V end lost 6 bases, the J end lost 2 bases, and 14 bases lay between the germline ends. The CDR3 covers 16 residues. Germline CDR1 reads KGHSH; CDR2 reads LQKENI. As DNA, the CDR3 is TGTGCCAGCTCGAATCTGGGGGGCGCTGGGGCCAACGTCCTGACTTTC. Protein: CASSNLGGAGANVLTF.

The chain couples TRBV10-3 to TRBJ2-7; 10 positions agree with TRBD2. This CDR3 spans 12 amino acids. Unmatched junction bases numbered 9, after V lost 10 bases and J lost 9 bases. The germline V gene encodes CDR1 ENHRY and CDR2 SYGVKD. The CDR3 DNA reads as TGTGCCACCAGGGGGACTAGCGATCGGCAGTACTTC. This sequence encodes CATRGTSDRQYF.

Regarding this clonotype: At one of its ends the junction is not consistent with the germline gene, which may arise from a read error. The CDR3 nucleotides read TGTGCCAGCAGCCGGGACAGGGGTGGGGGCAATCAGCCCCGGCATTTT. Translating it yields CASSRDRGGGNQPRHF. The chain has TRBV7-8 and TRBJ1-5, with 10 bases aligning to TRBD1. Germline-derived CDR1 and CDR2 are SGHVS and FQNEAQ. The CDR3 spans 16 residues.

The chain employs TRBV19 and TRBJ2-5; TRBD2 matches at 7 bases. This CDR3 contains 15 residues. The V gene end was trimmed by 3 bases and the J gene end by 4 bases; junction bases not matched to a gene: 8. Germline CDR1 and CDR2: LNHDA and SQIVND (reference sequence). CDR3 bases: TGTGCCAGTAGTATTCAGGGAGGGCTAGGAGAGACCCAGTACTTC. This encodes CASSIQGGLGETQYF.

This clonotype was picked up a small number of times. The chain is built from TRBV19 and TRBJ1-1, with D unresolved. The CDR3 is 16 residues long. Trimming left V 7 bases short and J 0 bases short, with 18 bases between. The germline V gene encodes CDR1 LNHDA and CDR2 SQIVND (reference sequence). CDR3 sequence reads: CASTPYSGQMNTEAFF. CDR3 in DNA: TGTGCCAGTACCCCATACTCTGGCCAGATGAACACTGAAGCTTTCTTT.

The chain combines TRBV27 with TRBJ2-6, with D tentatively TRBD1 (6 bases). Trimming pared 6 bases from V and 0 bases from J, leaving 15 bases between. The CDR3 sequence is 17 residues long. CDR1 and CDR2 from the germline V gene are MNHEY and SMNVEV (reference sequence). In DNA form, the CDR3 reads TGTGCCAGCAGCAGGACAGCATTTCACTCTGGGGCCAACGTCCTGACTTTC. This sequence encodes CASSRTAFHSGANVLTF.

This clonotype was counted only a few times. The DNA for the CDR3 is TGTGCCAGCAGCTTAAATTCAGGGTCTTTTGAAAAACTGTTTTTT. This codes for CASSLNSGSFEKLFF. The chain employs TRBV7-2 and TRBJ1-4, with D maybe TRBD1 (5 bases). V gave up 2 bases and J gave up 7 bases, with 14 bases separating them. The germline CDR1 and CDR2 sequences are SGHTA and FQGNSA. The CDR3 runs to 15 residues.

On this clonotype: Being one base from a much bigger clone, this may be a read error. The chain recombines TRBV6-5 with TRBJ2-7, with TRBD2 identical over 7 bases. Germline-derived CDR1 and CDR2 are MNHEY and SVGAGI. The V and J ends lost 5 bases and 1 base, in that order; junction bases with no gene match: 2. CDR3 length: 13 residues. CDR3 DNA: TGTGCCAGCAGTCCACTAGCGTCCTACGAGCAGTACTTC. Protein product: CASSPLASYEQYF.

The CDR3 DNA follows: TGCAGCTACCGTCGGGGGCTATCCTCCTACAATGAGCAGTACTTC. It specifies CSYRRGLSSYNEQYF. The chain joins TRBV20-1 to TRBJ2-1; tentatively, D is TRBD1 or TRBD2 (6 bases each). The J call may be wrong; the DNA end is better matched by TRBJ2-7. CDR1 is DFQATT, CDR2 SNEGSKA, per germline (reference sequence). This CDR3 region has 15 residues.

This clonotype was detected only once. J is TRBJ2-1 and V is TRBV5-1, with 7 bases fitting TRBD2. V lost 6 bases to trimming and J lost 7 bases; unmatched junction nucleotides: 10. CDR1 is SGHRS and CDR2 is YFSETQ in the germline V gene. This CDR3 has 14 residues. CDR3 amino acids: CASTLASYPNEQFF. The DNA for the CDR3 is TGCGCCAGCACACTAGCGTCCTACCCTAATGAGCAGTTCTTC.

This clonotype has a handful of counts. The rearrangement uses TRBV11-2 and TRBJ2-1, with 15 positions matching TRBD2. The J segment lost 12 bases and the V segment lost 2 bases, leaving 5 bases of the junction unmatched. Germline CDR1 SGHAT, CDR2 FQNNGV. The CDR3 is 15 residues long. In DNA, the CDR3 is TGTGCCAGCAGCTTAACGGGGACTAGCGGGGGGATGCAGTTCTTC. Translated: CASSLTGTSGGMQFF. Combining the CDR3 with reference TRBV11-2 and TRBJ2-1 gives the whole variable domain EAGVAQSPRYKIIEKRQSVAFWCNPISGHATLYWYQQILGQGPKLLIQFQNNGVVDDSQLPKDRFSAERLKGVDSTLKIQPAKLEDSAVYLCASSLTGTSGGMQFFGPGTRLTVL.

This clonotype was seen more than once but under ten times. J is TRBJ2-7 and V is TRBV7-2, with D perhaps matching TRBD2 (6 bases). The germline V gene has CDR1 SGHTA and CDR2 FQGNSA. The length of the CDR3 is 15 residues. V lost 1 base and J 4 bases, leaving 14 bases between the germline ends. In nucleotides, the CDR3 is TGTGCCAGCAGCTTAGGCCGGGCGGGAACGTACGAGCAGTACTTC. It is translated as CASSLGRAGTYEQYF.

This chain links TRBV25-1 with TRBJ1-5; D not resolved. The CDR3 loop spans 13 amino acids. Per the germline V gene, CDR1 is MGHDK and CDR2 is SYGVNS. The V end lost 2 bases, the J end lost 3 bases, and 5 bases lay between the germline ends. The CDR3 DNA follows: TGTGCCAGCAGTGAAACCCACAATCAGCCCCAGCATTTT. Translation gives CASSETHNQPQHF.

The V call is TRBV18, the J call TRBJ1-1; D remains ambiguous. CDR3 size: 14 residues. In germline, CDR1 is KGHSH, CDR2 LQKENI. Trimming shortened V by 2 bases and J by 0 bases, and 7 bases separated the two germline ends. The CDR3 protein is CASSPNGVNTEAFF. CDR3 nucleotide sequence: TGTGCCAGCTCACCAAATGGGGTGAACACTGAAGCTTTCTTT.

J is TRBJ1-4 and V is TRBV12-3 or TRBV12-4; tentative D call: TRBD1 (5 bases). The CDR3 is 12 residues long. Trimming stripped 6 bases from V and 14 bases from J, with 16 bases between. The CDR3 DNA reads TGTGCCAGCAGGGAGTGGGACGGCCTCCTGTTTTTT. It encodes CASREWDGLLFF.

The chain recombines TRBV27 with TRBJ2-3; perhaps TRBD2 as D (6 bases). With 4 bases removed from V and 6 bases from J, the gap between germline ends came to 20 bases. The CDR3 is 16 amino acids. The germline gives CDR1 MNHEY, CDR2 SMNVEV (reference sequence). CDR3 in DNA: TGTGCCAGCAGTTCCTACCGTGGGGAGGAGAGGGATACGCAGTATTTT. Protein sequence: CASSSYRGEERDTQYF.

This clonotype was found a few times. The chain is built from TRBV7-2 and TRBJ1-5; TRBD1 aligns across 7 bases. CDR3 length equals 15 residues. The V gene end was trimmed by 4 bases and the J gene end by 4 bases; junction bases not matched to a gene: 7. Germline values: CDR1 SGHTA, CDR2 FQGNSA. The CDR3 spells CASSYLTGKNQPQHF. As DNA, the CDR3 is TGTGCCAGCAGCTACCTGACAGGGAAGAATCAGCCCCAGCATTTT. The full variable domain, with the rest looked up from reference TRBV7-2 and TRBJ1-5, is GAGVSQSPSNKVTEKGKDVELRCDPISGHTALYWYRQSLGQGLEFLIYFQGNSAPDKSGLPSDRFSAERTGGSVSTLTIQRTQQEDSAVYLCASSYLTGKNQPQHFGDGTRLSIL.

The chain recombines TRBV28 with TRBJ2-2, with D possibly matching TRBD2 (6 bases). The germline V and J ends were trimmed by 10 bases and 6 bases, with 9 bases remaining between them. The CDR3 sequence is 11 residues long. Per the germline V gene, CDR1 is MDHEN and CDR2 is SYDVKM. Written as DNA, the CDR3 is TGTGCCATTAGGGAGGCCGGGGAGCTGTTTTTT. It is translated as CAIREAGELFF. The full variable domain, in which reference TRBV28 and TRBJ2-2 provide the parts outside the CDR3, is DVKVTQSSRYLVKRTGEKVFLECVQDMDHENMFWYRQDPGLGLRLIYFSYDVKMKEKGDIPEGYSVSREKKERFSLILESASTNQTSMYLCAIREAGELFFGEGSRLTVL.

This clonotype came up many times. V is TRBV7-2 and J is TRBJ1-2, with 9 nucleotides matching TRBD1. The CDR3 contains 14 residues. CDR1 and CDR2 (germline): SGHTA, FQGNSA. J gave up 4 bases and V 5 bases, and 5 bases lay outside the gene matches. The CDR3: CASSAAGQGYGYTF. The DNA for the CDR3 is TGTGCCAGCAGCGCGGCGGGACAGGGCTATGGCTACACCTTC.

This clonotype appeared once. The CDR3 here is CASSYKGNTEAFF. In nucleotides, the CDR3 is TGTGCCAGCAGTTACAAGGGAAACACTGAAGCTTTCTTT. The chain links TRBV6-6 to TRBJ1-1; D is undetermined. The CDR3 is 13 residues long. With 2 bases removed from V and 2 bases from J, the gap between germline ends came to 6 bases. Germline V lookup: CDR1 MNHNY, CDR2 SVGAGI (reference sequence).

The chain is built from TRBV12-3 or TRBV12-4 and TRBJ2-1; TRBD2 aligns across 10 bases. V was clipped by 7 bases and J by 6 bases; unmatched bases: 9. The CDR3 spans 15 residues. CDR3 residues: CASNPSGSGSNEQFF. For the CDR3, the DNA is TGTGCCAGCAACCCTAGCGGGAGTGGTAGCAATGAGCAGTTCTTC.

The J gene is TRBJ1-5, the V gene TRBV12-3 or TRBV12-4, with D unresolved. The CDR3 covers 17 residues. V dropped 3 bases and J dropped 0 bases, with 15 bases sitting between them. The CDR3 loop reads CASSFFQTGTSNQPQHF. Here the CDR3 DNA reads TGTGCCAGCAGTTTCTTCCAGACTGGAACTAGCAATCAGCCCCAGCATTTT.

This clonotype has more than one count but fewer than ten. This chain uses TRBV20-1 with TRBJ2-1; 9 positions match TRBD2. V dropped 5 bases and J dropped 0; count of bases not matched to a gene: 14. There are 18 residues in the CDR3. CDR1 and CDR2 (germline): DFQATT, SNEGSKA (reference sequence). CDR3 sequence: CSALGGRAVDFSYNEQFF. DNA for the CDR3: TGCAGTGCTTTGGGCGGGAGGGCCGTCGACTTCTCCTACAATGAGCAGTTCTTC.

This clonotype was recorded many times. The genes are TRBV7-2 and TRBJ2-5; possibly TRBD1 for D (5 bases). Germline-derived CDR1 and CDR2 are SGHTA and FQGNSA. The V end lost 4 bases, the J end lost 1 base, and 13 bases lay between the germline ends. CDR3 length: 15 residues. The CDR3 region is CASSSQGVVQETQYF. In DNA form, the CDR3 reads TGTGCCAGCAGCTCCCAAGGGGTCGTCCAAGAGACCCAGTACTTC. Full variable domain (missing parts from reference TRBV7-2 and TRBJ2-5): GAGVSQSPSNKVTEKGKDVELRCDPISGHTALYWYRQSLGQGLEFLIYFQGNSAPDKSGLPSDRFSAERTGGSVSTLTIQRTQQEDSAVYLCASSSQGVVQETQYFGPGTRLLVL.